Presented here are 26 T cell receptor beta chains from one specimen sequenced in a study of OX40 agonist ivuxolimab in advanced cancers. This table comes from immunoSEQ multiplex PCR, and its TCRdb copy is limited to in-frame clones, with some not included. The table shows roughly 89,000 clones, with about 80% occurring only once. The sequenced sample was CD4+ or CD8+ T cells sorted from blood, obtained in a trial of the OX40 agonist ivuxolimab. The receptors stem from an adult with an advanced solid tumor such as melanoma, head and neck, liver or kidney cancer.

A few counts support this clone. This rearrangement joins TRBV2 to TRBJ2-2; either TRBD1 or TRBD2 may fit D (5 bases each). The CDR3 has 15 residues. V dropped 8 bases and J dropped 4 bases, with 17 bases sitting between them. Looked up from germline, CDR1 is SNHLY and CDR2 is FYNNEI. The CDR3 DNA sequence: TGTGCCAGCCGAATCGGGACGGAGTCCACCGGGGAGCTGTTTTTT. Translation gives CASRIGTESTGELFF.

This chain joins TRBV9 and TRBJ1-1, with D perhaps matching TRBD1 (5 bases). The germline V gene has CDR1 SGDLS and CDR2 YYNGEE. This CDR3 is 15 amino acids long. V lost 4 bases to trimming and J lost 2 bases, with 15 bases between them. The CDR3 DNA is TGTGCCAGCAGCCGAGTGGGACTCATCAACACTGAAGCTTTCTTT. Amino acid sequence: CASSRVGLINTEAFF.

The chain recombines TRBV5-4 with TRBJ2-7; D possibly corresponds to TRBD2 (6 bases). The germline gives CDR1 SGHNT, CDR2 YYREEE (reference sequence). Trimming left V 4 bases short and J 4 bases short, with 15 bases between. The CDR3 runs 14 residues. CDR3 DNA sequence: TGTGCCAGCAGCCCCCTCGGAGGGGATTACGAGCAGTACTTC. This codes for CASSPLGGDYEQYF.

The genes are TRBV6-6 and TRBJ2-3; D is perhaps TRBD1 (6 bases). Germline V gives CDR1 MNHNY, CDR2 SVGAGI (reference sequence). V was clipped by 7 bases and J by 2 bases, with 19 bases between them. This CDR3 spans 16 amino acids. The CDR3 reads CASTFRQDRLTDTQYF. Written as DNA, the CDR3 is TGTGCCAGCACCTTTAGGCAGGACAGACTCACAGATACGCAGTATTTT.

The chain carries TRBV2 and TRBJ2-7, with 10 nucleotides matching TRBD1. The V gene end was trimmed by 5 bases and the J gene end by 6 bases; junction bases not matched to a gene: 7. The CDR3 is 14 residues long. Per the germline V gene, CDR1 is SNHLY and CDR2 is FYNNEI. In DNA form, the CDR3 reads TGTGCCAGCAGTTCCGGGACAGGGGTTGGCGAGCAGTACTTC. It specifies CASSSGTGVGEQYF.

V usage is TRBV28 and J usage is TRBJ2-7; D gene unclear. V shed 3 bases and J shed 7 bases, with 7 bases lying between them. The CDR3 spans 11 residues. Germline CDR1 is MDHEN and CDR2 is SYDVKM. CDR3 sequence (DNA): TGTGCCAGCAGTTTCAGTAGAGAGCAGTACTTC. Protein product: CASSFSREQYF. Variable domain in full (rest from reference TRBV28 and TRBJ2-7): DVKVTQSSRYLVKRTGEKVFLECVQDMDHENMFWYRQDPGLGLRLIYFSYDVKMKEKGDIPEGYSVSREKKERFSLILESASTNQTSMYLCASSFSREQYFGPGTRLTVT.

J is TRBJ1-3 and V is TRBV30; TRBD1 matches at 7 bases. Looked up from germline, CDR1 is GTSNPN and CDR2 is SVGIG (reference sequence). J was trimmed by 3 bases and V by 3 bases; bases with no gene match: 5. The CDR3 runs to 14 residues. CDR3 sequence (DNA): TGTGCCTGGAGGGTACAGGGGTTTGGAAACACCATATATTTT. Translating gives CAWRVQGFGNTIYF.

The DNA of the CDR3 is TGTGCCAGCAGCCCGAGGGCAGCTGGCTACACCTTC. Protein sequence: CASSPRAAGYTF. The chain recombines TRBV5-6 with TRBJ1-2; D remains unclear. Per the germline V gene, CDR1 is SGHDT and CDR2 is YYEEEE. The CDR3 sequence is 12 residues long. Deletions cut 4 bases from V and 7 bases from J, with 11 bases between.

The chain couples TRBV10-2 to TRBJ1-4; possible D gene TRBD1, 6 bases. The length of the CDR3 is 15 residues. The germline CDR1 and CDR2 sequences are WSHSY and SAAADI. V lost 5 bases, J lost 7 bases, and 17 bases lay in between. This CDR3 reads CASSRVKGVGEKLFF. CDR3 bases: TGCGCCAGCAGTCGTGTTAAGGGGGTCGGTGAAAAACTGTTTTTT.

This clone has more than one count but fewer than ten. This chain joins TRBV5-1 and TRBJ2-5; D ambiguous. From germline, CDR1 is SGHRS and CDR2 YFSETQ. V shed 0 bases and J shed 3 bases, with 3 bases lying between them. The CDR3 is 12 amino acids. The CDR3 DNA sequence: TGCGCCAGCAGCTTGGGGAAAGAGACCCAGTACTTC. Translating it yields CASSLGKETQYF. Supplemented by reference TRBV5-1 and TRBJ2-5, the full variable domain reads KAGVTQTPRYLIKTRGQQVTLSCSPISGHRSVSWYQQTPGQGLQFLFEYFSETQRNKGNFPGRFSGRQFSNSRSEMNVSTLELGDSALYLCASSLGKETQYFGPGTRLLVL.

The count of this clone is one. This chain uses TRBV19 with TRBJ1-5; unclear D gene. Per the germline V gene, CDR1 is LNHDA and CDR2 is SQIVND (reference sequence). With 7 bases removed from V and 2 bases from J, the gap between germline ends came to 12 bases. This CDR3 has 14 amino acids. The DNA of the CDR3 is TGTGCCAGTAAACAGCTGTTTGGCAATCAGCCCCAGCATTTT. Its protein is CASKQLFGNQPQHF.

This clone was seen just once. The chain uses TRBV28 and TRBJ1-1; 8 bases fit TRBD1. In germline, CDR1 is MDHEN, CDR2 SYDVKM. Trimming cost V 6 bases and J 1 base; bases outside gene matches: 4. This CDR3 has 14 amino acids. The CDR3 here is CASRAGQGNTEAFF. In DNA, the CDR3 is TGTGCCAGCAGGGCCGGACAGGGGAACACTGAAGCTTTCTTT.

V is TRBV7-6 and J is TRBJ2-5; tentatively, D is TRBD2 (7 bases). The CDR3 is 15 residues long. Germline CDR1 reads SGHVS; CDR2 reads FNYEAQ. Trimming left V 0 bases short and J 5 bases short, with 13 bases between. This CDR3 is CASSLAGGRLETQYF. CDR3 sequence (DNA): TGTGCCAGCAGCTTAGCGGGGGGGCGGCTGGAGACCCAGTACTTC. The complete variable domain, with remaining parts taken from reference TRBV7-6 and TRBJ2-5, reads GAGVSQSPRYKVTKRGQDVALRCDPISGHVSLYWYRQALGQGPEFLTYFNYEAQQDKSGLPNDRFSAERPEGSISTLTIQRTEQRDSAMYRCASSLAGGRLETQYFGPGTRLLVL.

V and J are TRBV4-1 and TRBJ2-6, with 7 nucleotides matching TRBD2. CDR3 length: 20 amino acids. The V segment lost 4 bases and the J segment 0 bases; nucleotides outside the gene matches: 15. The V gene's germline CDR1 is MGHRA and CDR2 YSYEKL. This CDR3 reads CASSPLGGRGLHSGANVLTF. CDR3 DNA sequence: TGCGCCAGCAGCCCACTGGGGGGTAGGGGACTACACTCTGGGGCCAACGTCCTGACTTTC.

This chain links TRBV7-9 with TRBJ1-5; perhaps TRBD1 as D (6 bases). CDR1 and CDR2 from the germline V gene are SEHNR and FQNEAQ (reference sequence). Trimming pared 1 base from V and 9 bases from J, leaving 13 bases between. The length of the CDR3 is 14 residues. The CDR3 loop is CASSLDGGKGPQHF. CDR3 coding DNA: TGTGCCAGCAGCTTAGACGGGGGCAAGGGGCCCCAGCATTTT. Looking up the rest from reference TRBV7-9 and TRBJ1-5 gives the full variable domain: DTGVSQNPRHKITKRGQNVTFRCDPISEHNRLYWYRQTLGQGPEFLTYFQNEAQLEKSRLLSDRFSAERPKGSFSTLEIQRTEQGDSAMYLCASSLDGGKGPQHFGDGTRLSIL.

V gene TRBV5-1 combines with J gene TRBJ2-3; no clear D. Germline loops: CDR1 SGHRS, CDR2 YFSETQ. The ends were cut back, 2 bases at V and 0 bases at J, with 7 bases in the middle. The CDR3 consists of 14 residues. The CDR3 loop reads CASSFSESTDTQYF. The CDR3 nucleotides read TGCGCCAGCAGCTTTTCGGAAAGCACAGATACGCAGTATTTT.

The chain uses TRBV30 and TRBJ2-5; D unresolved. V lost 5 bases and J lost 1, with 11 bases in between. CDR1 and CDR2 from the germline V gene are GTSNPN and SVGIG (reference sequence). CDR3 size: 13 residues. The CDR3 loop is CAWSGAVQETQYF. The CDR3 DNA reads as TGTGCCTGGTCGGGCGCAGTCCAAGAGACCCAGTACTTC.

The genes are TRBV28 and TRBJ2-4; 11 bases match TRBD2. Trimming took 4 bases from V and 7 from J; bases not matched to a gene: 9. Germline CDR1 MDHEN, CDR2 SYDVKM. The CDR3 has 16 amino acids. CDR3 in DNA: TGTGCCAGCAGTTGGGCTAGCGGGGGGCCTGGGAACATTCAGTACTTC. Protein: CASSWASGGPGNIQYF. The whole variable domain, filled in from reference TRBV28 and TRBJ2-4, reads DVKVTQSSRYLVKRTGEKVFLECVQDMDHENMFWYRQDPGLGLRLIYFSYDVKMKEKGDIPEGYSVSREKKERFSLILESASTNQTSMYLCASSWASGGPGNIQYFGAGTRLSVL.

The gene calls are TRBV10-3 and TRBJ2-3; D is tentatively TRBD1 or TRBD2 (5 bases each). The V end lost 4 bases, the J end lost 2 bases, and 13 bases lay between the germline ends. Germline V lookup: CDR1 ENHRY, CDR2 SYGVKD. The CDR3 totals 15 residues. This chain's CDR3 is CAISGGSDPTDTQYF. As DNA, the CDR3 is TGTGCCATCAGTGGGGGGTCTGACCCCACAGATACGCAGTATTTT.

CDR3: CASSQEKNRGMSQHF. The DNA of the CDR3 is TGCGCCAGCAGCCAAGAAAAGAACAGGGGGATGTCCCAGCATTTT. The V gene is TRBV4-1, the J gene TRBJ1-5, with 8 bases aligning to TRBD1. The CDR3 sequence is 15 residues long. Germline values: CDR1 MGHRA, CDR2 YSYEKL. After removal of 0 bases from V and 11 bases from J, the junction contained 9 bases not matched to a gene.

This clone appeared a single time. The DNA for the CDR3 is TGCAGCGTTGCCCATGCTTCGTCGGGGCAAGAGACCCAGTACTTC. Amino acids: CSVAHASSGQETQYF. This sequence joins TRBV29-1 and TRBJ2-5, with D possibly being TRBD2 (5 bases). V was trimmed by 4 bases and J by 2 bases, leaving 17 bases between them. The length of the CDR3 is 15 residues. Germline assignment: CDR1 SQVTM and CDR2 ANQGSEA.

This clone was counted once. The chain carries TRBV5-1 and TRBJ1-3; maybe TRBD1 (6 bases). CDR1 is SGHRS, CDR2 YFSETQ, per germline. V lost 3 bases and J 0 bases, leaving 10 bases between the germline ends. This CDR3 is built from 15 residues. CDR3 DNA sequence: TGCGCCAGCAGCTCGGGGACAACCTCTGGAAACACCATATATTTT. Encoded protein: CASSSGTTSGNTIYF.

V is TRBV5-4 and J is TRBJ2-5; tentatively, D is TRBD2 (5 bases). Deletions cut 1 base from V and 5 bases from J, with 9 bases between. The CDR3 has 13 residues. Germline V CDR1 and CDR2: SGHNT, YYREEE (reference sequence). CDR3 residues: CASSLRTGETQYF. The CDR3 DNA sequence: TGTGCCAGCAGCTTGAGGACGGGGGAGACCCAGTACTTC.

V and J are TRBV5-5 and TRBJ2-7; D uncertain. V lost 2 bases, J lost 5 bases, and 17 bases lay in between. Germline lookup yields CDR1 SGHKS and CDR2 YYEKEE (reference sequence). The CDR3 runs to 15 residues. The CDR3 sequence is CASSLAARPGHEQYF. The DNA for the CDR3 is TGTGCCAGCAGCTTAGCCGCGCGGCCGGGCCACGAGCAGTACTTC.

The chain links TRBV4-1 to TRBJ1-4; TRBD1 aligns across 10 bases. This CDR3 is 15 amino acids long. Losses at the gene ends were 0 bases for V and 8 bases for J; bases not matched to a gene: 3. CDR1 MGHRA and CDR2 YSYEKL come from the germline V gene. CDR3 residues: CASSQDGTGDEKLFF. DNA of the CDR3: TGCGCCAGCAGCCAAGACGGGACAGGGGACGAAAAACTGTTTTTT.

On this clone itself: Other nucleotide sequences from this sample produce the same CDR3. The chain carries TRBV5-1 and TRBJ1-1, with 7 nucleotides matching TRBD1. V dropped 4 bases and J dropped 2; count of bases not matched to a gene: 5. This CDR3 spans 14 amino acids. Germline V gene sequence: CDR1 SGHRS, CDR2 YFSETQ. CDR3 nucleotide sequence: TGCGCCAGCAGCCTATGGGACAGCAACACTGAAGCTTTCTTT. It encodes CASSLWDSNTEAFF.